The 26 T cell receptor beta chains reported below all come from one sample, sequenced in a study of blood T cell repertoires in COVID-19. Clones were sequenced by immunoSEQ multiplex PCR, and TCRdb holds only the in-frame ones, with some missing. The sample holds 430,000 or so clones; roughly 84% are singletons and the top ten take roughly 1.4%. Material: PBMCs or T cells enriched from blood (not recorded which). Receptor source: a woman aged 18-30 years who had been exposed to COVID-19.

The chain is built from TRBV11-1 and TRBJ2-1; D possibly corresponds to TRBD2 (6 bases). The V and J ends lost 3 bases and 8 bases respectively, with 17 bases between them. Germline V gene lookup returns CDR1 SGHAT and CDR2 FQDESV (reference sequence). This CDR3 is built from 15 residues. The CDR3, as DNA: TGTGCCAGCAGCTTTAAACTAGCCCTCTTAGATGAGCAGTTCTTC. This sequence encodes CASSFKLALLDEQFF.

The V and J genes are TRBV4-1 and TRBJ2-5, with D unresolved. V lost 3 bases, J lost 1 base, and 6 bases lay in between. This CDR3 spans 13 amino acids. Germline V lookup: CDR1 MGHRA, CDR2 YSYEKL. CDR3 nucleotide sequence: TGCGCCAGCAGCCAGGGCAGCCAAGAGACCCAGTACTTC. Protein: CASSQGSQETQYF.

This chain links TRBV27 with TRBJ2-5, with TRBD1 matching 7 bases. The V segment lost 3 bases and the J segment 4 bases; nucleotides outside the gene matches: 8. CDR1 is MNHEY and CDR2 is SMNVEV in the germline V gene (reference sequence). The CDR3 has 15 amino acids. The DNA for the CDR3 is TGTGCCAGCAGTTTGAACAGGGGAATATCAGAGACCCAGTACTTC. Its protein product is CASSLNRGISETQYF.

The sample holds a few counts of this clone. The rearrangement links TRBV28 to TRBJ1-1; possibly TRBD1 for D (5 bases). The CDR3 has 14 amino acids. Looked up from germline, CDR1 is MDHEN and CDR2 is SYDVKM. V was trimmed by 10 bases and J by 1 base, leaving 16 bases between them. CDR3 amino acids: CATIRGGANTEAFF. CDR3 coding DNA: TGTGCCACCATTAGGGGCGGGGCGAACACTGAAGCTTTCTTT.

J is TRBJ2-3 and V is TRBV29-1, with D possibly being TRBD2 (5 bases). The CDR3 is made up of 13 amino acids. Germline-derived CDR1 and CDR2 are SQVTM and ANQGSEA. Trimming stripped 2 bases from V and 2 bases from J, with 8 bases between. The CDR3 region is CSVESGITDTQYF. For the CDR3, the DNA is TGCAGCGTTGAATCCGGGATCACAGATACGCAGTATTTT.

The chain employs TRBV7-2 and TRBJ2-1; 8 bases fit TRBD2. Unmatched junction bases numbered 12, after V lost 1 base and J lost 10 bases. The CDR3 contains 16 residues. The V gene's germline CDR1 is SGHTA and CDR2 FQGNSA. The CDR3 nucleotides read TGTGCCAGCAGCTTAGGCGGACTAGCTGGGGCTTGGGAGCAGTTCTTC. It specifies CASSLGGLAGAWEQFF.

This chain connects TRBV25-1 to TRBJ2-5; TRBD2 aligns across 13 bases. The CDR3 has 16 residues. The germline V gene encodes CDR1 MGHDK and CDR2 SYGVNS. The V segment lost 4 bases and the J segment 2 bases; nucleotides outside the gene matches: 4. In DNA, the CDR3 is TGTGCCAGCAGTGCGGGACTAGCGGGGAGGCAAGAGACCCAGTACTTC. It codes for CASSAGLAGRQETQYF.

This chain links TRBV4-3 with TRBJ2-1; 9 nucleotides line up with TRBD1. This CDR3 has 17 residues. V was clipped by 1 base and J by 2 bases; unmatched bases: 6. CDR1 and CDR2 (germline): LGHNA, YSLEER. CDR3: CASSQGPGTGTYNEQFF. The CDR3 DNA sequence: TGCGCCAGCAGCCAAGGTCCAGGGACAGGGACCTACAATGAGCAGTTCTTC.

The V and J genes are TRBV11-2 and TRBJ2-5, with TRBD2 identical over 8 bases. With V trimmed by 5 bases and J by 2 bases, 7 bases remained unmatched. Germline V lookup: CDR1 SGHAT, CDR2 FQNNGV. The CDR3 is 15 amino acids. CDR3 bases: TGTGCCAGCAGCCTATACGAGCGGGGGCAAGAGACCCAGTACTTC. Translating it yields CASSLYERGQETQYF.

This chain connects TRBV7-2 to TRBJ2-3, with 7 bases matching TRBD1. Germline assignment: CDR1 SGHTA and CDR2 FQGNSA. This CDR3 is built from 15 residues. V lost 1 base and J lost 5; bases outside the gene matches: 6. The CDR3 DNA sequence: TGTGCCAGCAGCTTAGTCATTAGGGGGCGAGATACGCAGTATTTT. It codes for CASSLVIRGRDTQYF.

This chain uses TRBV19 with TRBJ1-1; D gene uncertain. Germline V gene data show CDR1 as LNHDA and CDR2 as SQIVND (reference sequence). CDR3 size: 12 residues. V lost 6 bases and J 4 bases, leaving 9 bases between the germline ends. CDR3 residues: CASRTRITEAFF. The CDR3 coding sequence is TGTGCCAGTAGGACACGGATCACTGAAGCTTTCTTT.

The chain is built from TRBV10-3 and TRBJ2-6, with a weak D call TRBD1 (6 bases). From germline, CDR1 is ENHRY and CDR2 SYGVKD. Trimming removed 5 bases at V and 0 bases at J, with 8 bases between. The CDR3 is made up of 15 amino acids. The CDR3 here is CAISQGGSGANVLTF. CDR3 sequence (DNA): TGTGCCATCAGTCAAGGGGGCTCTGGGGCCAACGTCCTGACTTTC.

CDR3: CASSTRDRQETQYF. Here the CDR3 DNA reads TGTGCCAGCAGTACCCGGGACAGACAAGAGACCCAGTACTTC. This sequence joins TRBV25-1 and TRBJ2-5; 7 positions agree with TRBD1. J lost 2 bases, V lost 5 bases, and 5 bases had no gene match. The CDR3 totals 14 residues. Germline CDR1 is MGHDK and CDR2 is SYGVNS.

The chain employs TRBV2 and TRBJ1-5, with 7 bases lining up with TRBD1. Germline V gene lookup returns CDR1 SNHLY and CDR2 FYNNEI. This CDR3 contains 18 residues. V dropped 4 bases and J dropped 0; count of bases not matched to a gene: 12. The chain's CDR3 is CASSGKRGRDFSNQPQHF. As DNA, the CDR3 is TGTGCCAGCAGTGGGAAGAGGGGGCGGGATTTTAGCAATCAGCCCCAGCATTTT.

The chain joins TRBV12-5 to TRBJ2-2; 12 bases agree with TRBD2. Germline V gives CDR1 LGHNT, CDR2 FRNRAP. Losses at the gene ends were 7 bases for V and 5 bases for J; bases not matched to a gene: 8. The CDR3 is 16 residues long. CDR3 loop: CASALAGGPNTGELFF. DNA for the CDR3: TGTGCTAGTGCCCTAGCGGGAGGGCCTAATACCGGGGAGCTGTTTTTT.

The chain has TRBV11-2 and TRBJ2-7; no definite D call. V was shortened by 4 bases and J by 6 bases, with 13 bases between the two germline ends. Germline CDR1 and CDR2: SGHAT and FQNNGV. The CDR3 consists of 13 residues. The CDR3 here is CASSSSQAPEQYF. The DNA of the CDR3 is TGTGCCAGCAGCTCAAGCCAGGCCCCCGAGCAGTACTTC.

The gene calls are TRBV18 and TRBJ2-3, with D maybe TRBD2 (5 bases). CDR1 and CDR2 (germline): KGHSH, LQKENI. The CDR3 totals 14 residues. V lost 1 base to trimming and J lost 1 base, with 6 bases between them. This chain's CDR3 is CASSPQAGTDTQYF. For the CDR3, the DNA is TGTGCCAGCTCACCACAAGCGGGCACAGATACGCAGTATTTT.

The V gene is TRBV2, the J gene TRBJ2-7; D might be TRBD2 (5 bases). Trimming stripped 4 bases from V and 0 bases from J, with 10 bases between. CDR3 size: 14 residues. CDR1 is SNHLY, CDR2 FYNNEI, per germline. Written as DNA, the CDR3 is TGTGCCAGCAGTGCCGGGGAGAGCTCCTACGAGCAGTACTTC. Its protein is CASSAGESSYEQYF.

This clone was seen once. V is TRBV5-1 and J is TRBJ2-3, with D uncertain. The germline V gene has CDR1 SGHRS and CDR2 YFSETQ. This CDR3 has 13 residues. V lost 4 bases, J lost 0 bases, and 6 bases lay in between. CDR3 sequence (DNA): TGCGCCAGCAGCGTAATAAGCACAGATACGCAGTATTTT. Translating it yields CASSVISTDTQYF.

V is TRBV14 and J is TRBJ1-2, with a possible D match to TRBD1 (5 bases). CDR1 is SGHDN, CDR2 FVKESK, per germline. The germline V and J ends were trimmed by 5 bases and 4 bases, with 23 bases remaining between them. This CDR3 spans 17 amino acids. As DNA, the CDR3 is TGTGCCAGCAGCGCCCACAATGGGGCTCGGAGGGGCTATGGCTACACCTTC. Translation gives CASSAHNGARRGYGYTF.

The J gene is TRBJ2-1, the V gene TRBV24-1, with a weak D call TRBD1 (6 bases). Germline CDR1 and CDR2: KGHDR and SFDVKD. The CDR3 has 14 residues. With 12 bases removed from V and 3 bases from J, the gap between germline ends came to 17 bases. The CDR3 sequence: CAPPDRPFYNEQFF. The CDR3 coding sequence is TGTGCCCCACCGGACAGACCATTCTACAATGAGCAGTTCTTC.

This clone was recorded once. The chain has TRBV7-6 and TRBJ1-4; TRBD1 matches 7 bases. Germline V lookup: CDR1 SGHVS, CDR2 FNYEAQ. Trimming at V came to 5 bases and at J to 5 bases, leaving 8 bases not matched to a gene. The CDR3 length is 15 residues. CDR3 DNA: TGTGCCAGCAGCACCGGGACAGCAGGGAATGAAAAACTGTTTTTT. Translation gives CASSTGTAGNEKLFF.

The gene calls are TRBV5-4 and TRBJ2-1; 7 positions match TRBD1. Germline V gene data show CDR1 as SGHNT and CDR2 as YYREEE (reference sequence). Trimming removed 4 bases from V and 4 bases from J; junction bases left unmatched: 11. The CDR3 consists of 16 residues. CDR3 amino acids: CASSILQGFKYNEQFF. Here the CDR3 DNA reads TGTGCCAGCAGCATCCTACAGGGGTTTAAGTACAATGAGCAGTTCTTC.

The J gene is TRBJ2-2, the V gene TRBV10-3; 10 nucleotides line up with TRBD2. From germline, CDR1 is ENHRY and CDR2 SYGVKD. The V gene end was trimmed by 3 bases and the J gene end by 4 bases; junction bases not matched to a gene: 2. The CDR3 contains 15 residues. The DNA for the CDR3 is TGTGCCATCAGTGAAGCGGGAGGGGTCACCGGGGAGCTGTTTTTT. This gives the protein CAISEAGGVTGELFF.

J is TRBJ2-6 and V is TRBV7-4, with D unresolved. The length of the CDR3 is 12 residues. Germline V gene data show CDR1 as SGHVT and CDR2 as SQSDAQ. Deletions cut 1 base from V and 11 bases from J, with 6 bases between. CDR3 sequence reads: CASSLDLDVLTF. CDR3 nucleotide sequence: TGTGCCAGCAGCTTAGATTTAGACGTCCTGACTTTC.

V usage is TRBV5-1 and J usage is TRBJ2-1; no definite D call. The CDR3 runs 13 residues. The germline V gene has CDR1 SGHRS and CDR2 YFSETQ. V was shortened by 6 bases and J by 7 bases, with 14 bases between the two germline ends. The CDR3 region has the DNA TGCGCCAGCAACGTACAATTCACGAATGAGCAGTTCTTC. Translating gives CASNVQFTNEQFF.